The 10 T cell receptor beta chains in this list originate from one sample, sequenced in a study of PD-L1 blockade in urothelial cancer. Using immunoSEQ multiplex PCR, the repertoire was profiled, and TCRdb retains in-frame clones only, with some absent. The data show 90,000 to 100,000 clones, about 90% seen once. Time point denoted: pretreatment peripheral blood. The sequenced sample was PBMCs, obtained around atezolizumab (anti-PD-L1) treatment. All receptors come from a man between 60 and 75 years old with urothelial cancer.

This clone was seen only once. The chain combines TRBV4-3 with TRBJ1-2, with 8 bases identical to TRBD1. The CDR3 extends over 18 amino acids. The J segment lost 1 base and the V segment lost 1 base, leaving 11 bases of the junction unmatched. Germline V gene data show CDR1 as LGHNA and CDR2 as YSLEER. CDR3 DNA: TGCGCCAGCAGCCAAGCGGTTAGACAGGGGACCCTTAACTATGGCTACACCTTC. Protein sequence: CASSQAVRQGTLNYGYTF.

V usage is TRBV7-2 and J usage is TRBJ1-2; 7 nucleotides match TRBD1. CDR1 and CDR2 from the germline V gene are SGHTA and FQGNSA. The CDR3 consists of 16 residues. The junction had 10 bases not matched to a gene; V was cut back by 4 bases and J by 2 bases. The CDR3 spells CASSSEKKTGNYGYTF. CDR3 coding DNA: TGTGCCAGCAGCTCTGAGAAAAAGACAGGGAACTATGGCTACACCTTC.

Here the CDR3 reads CASSQAFRQRGYTGELFF. The CDR3 region has the DNA TGCGCCAGCAGCCAAGCGTTTCGGCAGCGGGGATACACCGGGGAGCTGTTTTTT. The gene calls are TRBV4-3 and TRBJ2-2; 7 bases are a match to TRBD2. The junction had 11 bases not matched to a gene; V was cut back by 1 base and J by 3 bases. The CDR3 has 18 amino acids. CDR1 LGHNA and CDR2 YSLEER come from the germline V gene.

This chain links TRBV6-1 with TRBJ2-2; D unresolved. The CDR3 is made up of 14 amino acids. V was shortened by 4 bases and J by 3 bases, with 9 bases between the two germline ends. Germline CDR1 reads MNHNS; CDR2 reads SASEGT. CDR3 amino acids: CASSGDGYTGELFF. In nucleotides, the CDR3 is TGTGCCAGCAGTGGTGACGGGTACACCGGGGAGCTGTTTTTT.

V and J are TRBV29-1 and TRBJ1-1; 8 bases map to TRBD1. The CDR3 is 13 residues long. CDR1 and CDR2 (germline): SQVTM, ANQGSEA. The trim removed 2 bases at V and 10 bases at J, leaving 9 bases unmatched. Here the CDR3 DNA reads TGCAGCGTTGAAAAGGGACAGGACACGGGAGCTTTCTTT. This codes for CSVEKGQDTGAFF.

The genes are TRBV11-2 and TRBJ2-5; maybe TRBD1 (6 bases). The CDR3 is 15 residues long. Germline V gene sequence: CDR1 SGHAT, CDR2 FQNNGV. V shed 4 bases and J shed 5 bases, with 17 bases lying between them. The CDR3 nucleotides read TGTGCCAGCAGCTCCCAGGCCGCAAGGGGGGAGACCCAGTACTTC. As protein: CASSSQAARGETQYF.

Written as DNA, the CDR3 is TGTGCCAGCAGCGTAGCTGCGGGGTCCCCCTACGAGCAGTACTTC. Translating it yields CASSVAAGSPYEQYF. The V and J genes are TRBV9 and TRBJ2-7; TRBD2 might be the D (6 bases). Germline V lookup: CDR1 SGDLS, CDR2 YYNGEE. Trimming stripped 0 bases from V and 2 bases from J, with 12 bases between. The CDR3 length is 15 residues.

This chain links TRBV5-1 with TRBJ2-5; 9 nucleotides align to TRBD1. Germline V gives CDR1 SGHRS, CDR2 YFSETQ. The CDR3 sequence is 15 residues long. After removal of 4 bases from V and 4 bases from J, the junction contained 8 bases not matched to a gene. CDR3 residues: CASSNTGTGSETQYF. The CDR3 nucleotides are TGCGCCAGCAGCAACACCGGGACAGGGTCAGAGACCCAGTACTTC.

J is TRBJ1-5 and V is TRBV5-6; D call uncertain. The CDR3 sequence is 15 residues long. The V end was cut by 0 bases, the J end by 3 bases, with 10 bases between. From germline, CDR1 is SGHDT and CDR2 YYEEEE. The CDR3 region is CASSLGWATNQPQHF. The DNA for the CDR3 is TGTGCCAGCAGCTTGGGATGGGCCACCAATCAGCCCCAGCATTTT.

V gene TRBV7-2 combines with J gene TRBJ1-5, with 7 positions matching TRBD1. Trimming took 5 bases from V and 4 from J; bases not matched to a gene: 8. The CDR3 length is 15 residues. Germline CDR1 reads SGHTA; CDR2 reads FQGNSA. The CDR3 region is CASSPQTGQNQPQHF. Here the CDR3 DNA reads TGTGCCAGCAGCCCGCAGACAGGGCAAAATCAGCCCCAGCATTTT. Together with reference TRBV7-2 and TRBJ1-5, the CDR3 gives the full variable domain: GAGVSQSPSNKVTEKGKDVELRCDPISGHTALYWYRQSLGQGLEFLIYFQGNSAPDKSGLPSDRFSAERTGGSVSTLTIQRTQQEDSAVYLCASSPQTGQNQPQHFGDGTRLSIL.